This T cell receptor beta chain was sequenced during a study of CD8+CD57+ T cells in acquired aplastic anemia. Overall study context: The mean DNA yield obtained from sorted CD4+ and CD8+ cells came to 3 to 3.5 ug.

Genomic DNA provided the template from which TCR beta VDJ and CDR3 profiles were obtained. One entry per CDR3 protein results from TCRdb running MiXCR on the reads. The table shows 200,000 or so distinct CDR3 sequences, with around three fifths occurring only once. Details on this clonotype: Its antigen is not known.

The junction had 5 bases not matched to a gene; V was cut back by 1 base and J by 3 bases. This CDR3 has 15 residues. Germline loops: CDR1 SEHNR, CDR2 FQNEAQ (reference sequence). Findings of the study overall: No significant difference in CD8+ Simpson's diversity was found between patients and controls. Both patients and controls carried the same twenty-nine CD8+ CDR3 sequences.

The material sequenced was sorted CD4+, CD8+, or CD8+CD57+ T cells (not recorded which) from PBMCs. This TCR derives from a human donor with severe aplastic anemia or a healthy control (not recorded which). The J gene is TRBJ2-5, the V gene TRBV7-9, with 7 nucleotides matching TRBD2. CDR3 in DNA: TGTGCCAGCAGCTTAGACTTAAGCGGGGAAGAGACCCAGTACTTC. This sequence encodes CASSLDLSGEETQYF.